A selection of T cell receptor beta chains follows, all from one sample in a study of breast tumors, draining lymph nodes, adjacent tissues. TCRdb called the multiplex PCR reads again in MiXCR, with one record for every CDR3 protein. The sample holds tens of thousands of distinct CDR3 sequences, approximately 61% seen once. The sequenced sample consisted of tumor-adjacent breast tissue. These receptors all stem from a female donor with breast cancer. Some clones in this sample may be carry-over from other donors' samples. Both conserved end residues are part of each CDR3. D genes are given only for firm matches. Rows give clone size only sometimes, using once, few, many, or a class for an expanded clone.

J gene: TRBJ1-2; D gene: .; V gene: TRBV5-1; clone size: .; CDR3 length: 16; CDR3 DNA: TGCGCCAGCAGCTCTCCACAGGGTATCTGGGGCTATGGCTACACCTTC; CDR3 protein: CASSSPQGIWGYGYTF
J gene: TRBJ1-5; D gene: .; V gene: TRBV20-1; clone size: .; CDR3 length: 15; CDR3 DNA: TGCAGTGCTAGTCCCCGTGAGGGAGCTTATCAGCCCCAGCATTTT; CDR3 protein: CSASPREGAYQPQHF
J gene: TRBJ2-3; D gene: .; V gene: TRBV7-8; clone size: .; CDR3 length: 11; CDR3 DNA: TGTGCCAGCAGCTTAGCAGATACGCAGTATTTT; CDR3 protein: CASSLADTQYF
J gene: TRBJ2-6; D gene: .; V gene: TRBV6-5; clone size: .; CDR3 length: 13; CDR3 DNA: TGTGCCAGCAGTGATCCTGGGGCCAACGTCCTGACTTTC; CDR3 protein: CASSDPGANVLTF
J gene: TRBJ1-2; D gene: .; V gene: TRBV2; clone size: .; CDR3 length: 11; CDR3 DNA: TGTGCCAGCAATAGGGGGGGGGGCTACACCTTC; CDR3 protein: CASNRGGGYTF
J gene: TRBJ1-2; D gene: .; V gene: TRBV6-5; clone size: .; CDR3 length: 12; CDR3 DNA: TGTGCCAGCAGTTACTCGAATAGTGGCTACACCTTC; CDR3 protein: CASSYSNSGYTF
J gene: TRBJ1-2; D gene: TRBD1; V gene: TRBV19; clone size: medium-sized; CDR3 length: 16; CDR3 DNA: TGTGCCAGTAGTTCTCCGGGACAGGGACCTAACTATGGCTACACCTTC; CDR3 protein: CASSSPGQGPNYGYTF
J gene: TRBJ1-5; D gene: .; V gene: TRBV15; clone size: .; CDR3 length: 15; CDR3 DNA: TGTGCCACCAGTGTCTCGGGGGGTTCCAATCAGCCCCAGCATTTT; CDR3 protein: CATSVSGGSNQPQHF
J gene: TRBJ2-3; D gene: TRBD2; V gene: TRBV10-3; clone size: medium-sized; CDR3 length: 18; CDR3 DNA: TGTGCCATCGCGTTTCGGCTAGCGGGGGGGCCTGGCACAGATACGCAGTATTTT; CDR3 protein: CAIAFRLAGGPGTDTQYF
J gene: TRBJ1-6; D gene: TRBD1; V gene: TRBV5-1; clone size: .; CDR3 length: 16; CDR3 DNA: TGCGCCAGCAGCTTGGGGCGGGACAGGGCGAATTCACCCCTCCACTTT; CDR3 protein: CASSLGRDRANSPLHF
J gene: TRBJ1-1; D gene: .; V gene: TRBV11-2; clone size: .; CDR3 length: 13; CDR3 DNA: TGTGCCAGCAGCCCACAGGGTTGGACTGAAGCTTTCTTT; CDR3 protein: CASSPQGWTEAFF
J gene: TRBJ1-6; D gene: .; V gene: TRBV30; clone size: once; CDR3 length: 13; CDR3 DNA: TGTGCCTGGAGGTCCAGCTATAATTCACCCCTCCACTTT; CDR3 protein: CAWRSSYNSPLHF
J gene: TRBJ2-3; D gene: .; V gene: TRBV14; clone size: .; CDR3 length: 15; CDR3 DNA: TGTGCCAGCAGCCAAGATGCCCTACGCACAGATACGCAGTATTTT; CDR3 protein: CASSQDALRTDTQYF
J gene: TRBJ2-3; D gene: TRBD1; V gene: TRBV5-6; clone size: .; CDR3 length: 14; CDR3 DNA: TGTGCCAGCAGCTTCGGGACAGTGACAGATACGCAGTATTTT; CDR3 protein: CASSFGTVTDTQYF
J gene: TRBJ2-5; D gene: TRBD2; V gene: TRBV4-2; clone size: medium-sized; CDR3 length: 15; CDR3 DNA: TGTGCCAGCAGCCAAGATGTTGGCGGGAGGAAGACCCAGTACTTC; CDR3 protein: CASSQDVGGRKTQYF
J gene: TRBJ2-7; D gene: TRBD2; V gene: TRBV7-2; clone size: .; CDR3 length: 16; CDR3 DNA: TGTGCCAGCAGCTTAGATACCGGGGGGGTCCCCTACGAGCAGTACTTC; CDR3 protein: CASSLDTGGVPYEQYF
J gene: TRBJ2-1; D gene: .; V gene: TRBV5-1; clone size: once; CDR3 length: 14; CDR3 DNA: TGCGCCAGCAGCCCATGGACCGATTACAATGAGCAGTTCTTC; CDR3 protein: CASSPWTDYNEQFF
J gene: TRBJ2-1; D gene: TRBD1; V gene: TRBV4-1; clone size: .; CDR3 length: 17; CDR3 DNA: TGCGCCAGCAGCCAAGAGGGGGCCGGGACAGGGGGGAATGAGCAGTTCTTC; CDR3 protein: CASSQEGAGTGGNEQFF
J gene: TRBJ2-3; D gene: .; V gene: TRBV7-6; clone size: medium-sized; CDR3 length: 15; CDR3 DNA: TGTGCCAGCAGCTTAGATTGGCAGGCTGAGGATACGCAGTATTTT; CDR3 protein: CASSLDWQAEDTQYF
J gene: TRBJ1-2; D gene: TRBD1; V gene: TRBV7-9; clone size: medium-sized; CDR3 length: 17; CDR3 DNA: TGTGCCAGCAGCTTAGCGGGGACAGGGCCAGCTAACTATGGCTACACCTTC; CDR3 protein: CASSLAGTGPANYGYTF
J gene: TRBJ2-5; D gene: TRBD2; V gene: TRBV20-1; clone size: many; CDR3 length: 15; CDR3 DNA: TGCAGTGCCAGTCCAGGACTAGCAGGTGGAGAGACCCAGTACTTC; CDR3 protein: CSASPGLAGGETQYF
J gene: TRBJ1-4; D gene: .; V gene: TRBV4-1; clone size: .; CDR3 length: 12; CDR3 DNA: TGCGCCAGCAGCCAAGAGGGTGAAAAACTGTTTTTT; CDR3 protein: CASSQEGEKLFF
J gene: TRBJ1-2; D gene: .; V gene: TRBV19; clone size: .; CDR3 length: 13; CDR3 DNA: TGTGCCACCAGTGGGACGGGGGGTACTGGCTACACCTTC; CDR3 protein: CATSGTGGTGYTF
J gene: TRBJ2-3; D gene: TRBD2; V gene: TRBV6-4; clone size: .; CDR3 length: 16; CDR3 DNA: TGTGCCAGCAGTGACGGGACTAGCGGGGGGGCAGATACGCAGTATTTT; CDR3 protein: CASSDGTSGGADTQYF
J gene: TRBJ1-5; D gene: .; V gene: TRBV2; clone size: .; CDR3 length: 15; CDR3 DNA: TGTGCCAGCAGTTCCGGGACCCTGGACAATCAGCCCCAGCATTTT; CDR3 protein: CASSSGTLDNQPQHF
J gene: TRBJ2-7; D gene: .; V gene: TRBV20-1; clone size: once; CDR3 length: 11; CDR3 DNA: TGCAGTGCTAGAGAACATTTCGAGCAGTACTTC; CDR3 protein: CSAREHFEQYF
J gene: TRBJ2-1; D gene: .; V gene: TRBV20-1; clone size: .; CDR3 length: 16; CDR3 DNA: TGCAGTGCCATGGCCCAGGATCCCACCACCTACAATGAGCAGTTCTTC; CDR3 protein: CSAMAQDPTTYNEQFF
J gene: TRBJ2-5; D gene: TRBD1; V gene: TRBV4-3; clone size: medium-sized; CDR3 length: 15; CDR3 DNA: TGCGCCAGCAGCCAAGGGACAGGCCAGGAGGAGACCCAGTACTTC; CDR3 protein: CASSQGTGQEETQYF
J gene: TRBJ1-4; D gene: .; V gene: TRBV9; clone size: .; CDR3 length: 13; CDR3 DNA: TGTGCCAGCAGCGTGGACAGTCATGAAAAACTGTTTTTT; CDR3 protein: CASSVDSHEKLFF
J gene: TRBJ1-5; D gene: .; V gene: TRBV20-1; clone size: .; CDR3 length: 15; CDR3 DNA: TGCAGTGCTACCTCCCGGGGGGGGGGCACTCAGCCCCAGCATTTT; CDR3 protein: CSATSRGGGTQPQHF
J gene: TRBJ2-3; D gene: TRBD2; V gene: TRBV14; clone size: many; CDR3 length: 17; CDR3 DNA: TGTGCCAGCAGCCAAGGTCTAGCGGGAGGGTCAGAAGATACGCAGTATTTT; CDR3 protein: CASSQGLAGGSEDTQYF
J gene: TRBJ2-7; D gene: .; V gene: TRBV7-6; clone size: .; CDR3 length: 13; CDR3 DNA: TGTGCCAGCAGCTTAGGCAACTCCTACGAGCAGTACTTC; CDR3 protein: CASSLGNSYEQYF
J gene: TRBJ1-5; D gene: .; V gene: TRBV6-5; clone size: medium-sized; CDR3 length: 16; CDR3 DNA: TGTGCCAGCAGTTCACGGGGGGATAATAGCAATCAGCCCCAGCATTTT; CDR3 protein: CASSSRGDNSNQPQHF
J gene: TRBJ2-3; D gene: TRBD1; V gene: TRBV5-1; clone size: .; CDR3 length: 15; CDR3 DNA: TGCGCCAGCAGCTTGGAGGGGGCGCCCACAGATACGCAGTATTTT; CDR3 protein: CASSLEGAPTDTQYF
J gene: TRBJ2-1; D gene: .; V gene: TRBV6-1; clone size: many; CDR3 length: 14; CDR3 DNA: TGTGCCAGCAGTCCCCCAAGCATGAGCAATGAGCAGTTCTTC; CDR3 protein: CASSPPSMSNEQFF
J gene: TRBJ2-2; D gene: .; V gene: TRBV10-3; clone size: few; CDR3 length: 16; CDR3 DNA: TGTGCCATCAGTGAGTCGCCGGACCTAGGTGCCGGGGAGCTGTTTTTT; CDR3 protein: CAISESPDLGAGELFF
J gene: TRBJ2-5; D gene: .; V gene: TRBV5-1; clone size: many; CDR3 length: 12; CDR3 DNA: TGCGCCAGCAGCTTGGTCCAAGAGACCCAGTACTTC; CDR3 protein: CASSLVQETQYF
J gene: TRBJ1-5; D gene: TRBD1; V gene: TRBV10-3; clone size: .; CDR3 length: 15; CDR3 DNA: TGTGCCATAGCAGGGGGTGGTATCGGCGATCAGCCCCAGCATTTT; CDR3 protein: CAIAGGGIGDQPQHF
J gene: TRBJ2-1; D gene: .; V gene: TRBV11-2; clone size: .; CDR3 length: 12; CDR3 DNA: TGTGCCAGCAGCCGAGAGAGAGGTGACCAGTTCTTC; CDR3 protein: CASSRERGDQFF